One and the same sample provided the 17 T cell receptor beta chains below, sequenced in a study of T cells in Graves' hyperthyroidism and ophthalmopathy. It was RNA transcripts that yielded the amplified TCR beta CDR3 regions. The HTBI primer set drove a first-round RT-PCR of the TCR CDR3. MiXCR, run by TCRdb on the multiplex PCR reads, gives a single entry per CDR3 protein. The repertoire has 400,000 to 500,000 distinct CDR3 sequences, roughly 14% of them found once; the top ten carry over 15%. Sequencing was performed on blood. The receptors were sampled from a woman aged 18-30 years with Graves' hyperthyroidism.

CDR3 nucleotide sequence: TGTGCCAGCAGTTTGGGGCCCCTTTCACCCCTCCACTTT. As protein: CASSLGPLSPLHF. V gene TRBV12-3 or TRBV12-4 combines with J gene TRBJ1-6; D possibly corresponds to TRBD1 (5 bases). The CDR3 runs 13 residues. The V end was cut by 3 bases, the J end by 9 bases, with 9 bases between.

This clonotype was seen ten or more times. J is TRBJ2-7 and V is TRBV5-5; 8 bases line up with TRBD2. CDR3 length: 15 amino acids. From germline, CDR1 is SGHKS and CDR2 YYEKEE (reference sequence). With 2 bases clipped from V and 0 bases from J, the junction kept 4 bases outside the gene matches. CDR3 nucleotide sequence: TGTGCCAGCAGCTTATTGCGGGAGGTCTCCTACGAGCAGTACTTC. This sequence encodes CASSLLREVSYEQYF.

This clonotype was seen ten or more times. This chain connects TRBV11-3 to TRBJ1-1; D might be TRBD1 (5 bases). This CDR3 region has 14 residues. Germline loops: CDR1 SGHNT, CDR2 YENEEA. V lost 1 base to trimming and J lost 5 bases, with 11 bases between them. The CDR3 sequence: CASSLVAGSTEAFF. The CDR3 DNA is TGTGCCAGCAGCTTAGTGGCAGGGAGTACTGAAGCTTTCTTT.

The CDR3 coding sequence is TGTGCCAGCAGCTTAGGAGAGCTTGGCACTGAAGCTTTCTTT. Its translation: CASSLGELGTEAFF. The chain is built from TRBV11-2 and TRBJ1-1; unclear D gene. This CDR3 has 14 amino acids. The V end lost 1 base, the J end lost 4 bases, and 10 bases lay between the germline ends. Germline CDR1 SGHAT, CDR2 FQNNGV.

V and J are TRBV6-1 and TRBJ2-1; 9 bases agree with TRBD2. Germline CDR1 is MNHNS and CDR2 is SASEGT. V dropped 6 bases and J dropped 3; count of bases not matched to a gene: 12. The CDR3 spans 17 residues. The CDR3 here is CASSQAGASGNYNEQFF. The DNA of the CDR3 is TGTGCCAGCAGCCAAGCTGGGGCTAGCGGGAACTACAATGAGCAGTTCTTC.

J is TRBJ2-3 and V is TRBV5-1; D perhaps matches TRBD1 (5 bases). V lost 0 bases, J lost 10 bases, and 21 bases lay in between. Germline values: CDR1 SGHRS, CDR2 YFSETQ. The CDR3 has 16 residues. CDR3 nucleotide sequence: TGCGCCAGCAGCTTGGAAACAGGAGCTGGCCTTTCGTCGCAGTATTTT. Protein product: CASSLETGAGLSSQYF. Full variable domain (rest looked up from reference TRBV5-1 and TRBJ2-3): KAGVTQTPRYLIKTRGQQVTLSCSPISGHRSVSWYQQTPGQGLQFLFEYFSETQRNKGNFPGRFSGRQFSNSRSEMNVSTLELGDSALYLCASSLETGAGLSSQYFGPGTRLTVL.

V gene TRBV7-8 combines with J gene TRBJ2-7, with D perhaps TRBD1 (5 bases). The germline gives CDR1 SGHVS, CDR2 FQNEAQ. With 5 bases removed from V and 2 bases from J, the gap between germline ends came to 13 bases. This CDR3 is 14 amino acids long. CDR3 region: CASSKSDSPYEQYF. In DNA, the CDR3 is TGTGCCAGCAGCAAATCCGACAGCCCCTACGAGCAGTACTTC.

This clonotype has ten or more counts. The V and J genes are TRBV20-1 and TRBJ2-1; TRBD2 might be the D (6 bases). Trimming pared 6 bases from V and 4 bases from J, leaving 16 bases between. The CDR3 contains 14 residues. The germline V gene encodes CDR1 DFQATT and CDR2 SNEGSKA (reference sequence). CDR3 nucleotide sequence: TGCAGTGCAACGGGCGGGACGAATTACAATGAGCAGTTCTTC. It encodes CSATGGTNYNEQFF.

As to this clonotype: This may arise from a read error, as a much more abundant clone is one base away. The rearrangement joins TRBV24-1 to TRBJ1-1; D possibly corresponds to TRBD1 (6 bases). Germline loops: CDR1 KGHDR, CDR2 SFDVKD. The CDR3 runs 14 residues. The CDR3 is CATSEGPGGTESFF. Here the CDR3 DNA reads TGTGCCACCAGTGAGGGGCCCGGGGGCACTGAATCTTTCTTT.

The chain links TRBV12-5 to TRBJ1-3, with D uncertain. CDR1 and CDR2 (germline): LGHNT, FRNRAP. This CDR3 has 15 amino acids. The ends were cut back, 4 bases at V and 0 bases at J, with 10 bases in the middle. CDR3 in DNA: TGTGCTAGTGGTTACGGAGGGTACTCTGGAAACACCATATATTTT. Protein sequence: CASGYGGYSGNTIYF.

This clonotype was found many times. The chain has TRBV28 and TRBJ1-3; D call uncertain. V was trimmed by 2 bases and J by 0 bases, leaving 17 bases between them. This CDR3 comprises 18 residues. Per the germline V gene, CDR1 is MDHEN and CDR2 is SYDVKM. The CDR3 DNA follows: TGTGCCAGCAGTTTAGGAATCGGCAGGACTTTCTCTGGAAACACCATATATTTT. As protein: CASSLGIGRTFSGNTIYF. The full variable domain, its missing parts supplied by reference TRBV28 and TRBJ1-3, is DVKVTQSSRYLVKRTGEKVFLECVQDMDHENMFWYRQDPGLGLRLIYFSYDVKMKEKGDIPEGYSVSREKKERFSLILESASTNQTSMYLCASSLGIGRTFSGNTIYFGEGSWLTVV.

This clonotype was observed at least ten times. V usage is TRBV12-3 or TRBV12-4 and J usage is TRBJ1-5, with 7 bases matching TRBD1. The CDR3 is 14 residues long. V shed 5 bases and J 2 bases; nucleotides not matched to a gene: 3. CDR3 in DNA: TGTGCCAGCAGTGCCGGACAGGGCAATCAGCCCCAGCATTTT. Its translation is CASSAGQGNQPQHF.

This clonotype was observed a few times. Compared with germline, one end of the junction differs, possibly owing to a read error. V gene TRBV5-1 combines with J gene TRBJ2-7; the D is unclear. Germline V gene lookup returns CDR1 SGHRS and CDR2 YFSETQ. This CDR3 spans 16 amino acids. CDR3 amino acids: CASSFSVWGRVYVQYF. As DNA, the CDR3 is TGCGCCAGCAGCTTCTCTGTTTGGGGTAGGGTCTACGTGCAGTACTTC.

Many counts were recorded for this clonotype. This chain connects TRBV30 to TRBJ2-3; 8 bases align to TRBD2. This CDR3 region has 15 residues. Looked up from germline, CDR1 is GTSNPN and CDR2 is SVGIG (reference sequence). Trimming took 4 bases from V and 1 from J; bases not matched to a gene: 7. CDR3 amino acids: CAWTPGLGGTDTQYF. DNA of the CDR3: TGTGCCTGGACCCCGGGACTAGGTGGCACAGATACGCAGTATTTT.

The chain's CDR3 is CASSLARTGEVLRAKNIQYF. CDR3 in DNA: TGTGCCAGCAGTTTAGCCCGGACAGGGGAAGTACTCCGCGCCAAAAACATTCAGTACTTC. V is TRBV12-3 or TRBV12-4 and J is TRBJ2-4; TRBD1 agrees at 9 bases. V lost 0 bases to trimming and J lost 1 base; unmatched junction nucleotides: 13. This CDR3 region has 20 residues.

This clonotype was detected many times. The J gene is TRBJ2-5, the V gene TRBV11-2, with D perhaps matching TRBD2 (6 bases). Between the trimmed V and J ends, which lost 5 bases and 4 bases, there was a span of 14 bases. There are 14 residues in the CDR3. The germline V gene has CDR1 SGHAT and CDR2 FQNNGV. DNA of the CDR3: TGTGCCAGCAGCCCCCCGGAGGGGATAGAGACCCAGTACTTC. Amino acid sequence: CASSPPEGIETQYF.

This clonotype was seen ten or more times. The chain uses TRBV14 and TRBJ2-2, with a possible D match to TRBD2 (6 bases). Germline values: CDR1 SGHDN, CDR2 FVKESK. This CDR3 is built from 15 residues. V gave up 4 bases and J gave up 3 bases, with 12 bases separating them. CDR3 in amino acids: CASSRRDIDTGELFF. Written as DNA, the CDR3 is TGTGCCAGCAGCCGGCGGGATATCGACACCGGGGAGCTGTTTTTT.